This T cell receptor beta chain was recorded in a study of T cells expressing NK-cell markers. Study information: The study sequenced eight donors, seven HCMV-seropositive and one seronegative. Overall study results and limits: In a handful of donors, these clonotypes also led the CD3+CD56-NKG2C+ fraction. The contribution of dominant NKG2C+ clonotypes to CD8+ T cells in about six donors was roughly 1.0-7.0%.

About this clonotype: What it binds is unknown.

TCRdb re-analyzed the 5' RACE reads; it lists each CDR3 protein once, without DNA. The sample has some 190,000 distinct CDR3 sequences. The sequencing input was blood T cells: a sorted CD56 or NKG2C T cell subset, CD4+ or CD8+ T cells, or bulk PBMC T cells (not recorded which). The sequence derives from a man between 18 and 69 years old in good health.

CDR3 amino acids: CASRLDRDYEQYF. The V gene is TRBV6-6, the J gene TRBJ2-7; as DNA is missing, the TRBD1 call by TCRdb cannot be tested. Germline V CDR1 and CDR2: MNHNY, SVGAGI (reference sequence). This CDR3 contains 13 residues.